This is a list of T cell receptor beta chains from one sample in a study of blood T cell repertoires in COVID-19. The method was immunoSEQ multiplex PCR; TCRdb's version includes in-frame clones alone and lacks a portion of them. The top ten hold about a third of the sample, which has 75,000 to 90,000 clones, roughly three quarters seen once. The material sequenced was peripheral blood. These receptors all come from a man in his 60s with COVID-19, enrolled during active disease. The CDR3 runs from the conserved cysteine through the conserved F or W. The size of a clone is reported for some rows only, either as once, few or many, or as a class for expanded clones.

v_gene: TRBV3-1/TRBV3-2; j_gene: TRBJ2-5; abundance: -; CDR3aa: CASSQGLFSGGAKTQYF
v_gene: TRBV6-6; j_gene: TRBJ2-1; abundance: -; CDR3aa: CASSLADSSYNEQFF
v_gene: TRBV29-1; j_gene: TRBJ1-1; abundance: -; CDR3aa: CSGRTGVNTEAFF
v_gene: TRBV2; j_gene: TRBJ2-1; abundance: -; CDR3aa: CASLPGRTNNEQFF
v_gene: TRBV2; j_gene: TRBJ1-6; abundance: few; CDR3aa: CASSERDQRDSPLHF
v_gene: TRBV4-3; j_gene: TRBJ1-5; abundance: -; CDR3aa: CASSQVPPGGVKPQHF
v_gene: TRBV29-1; j_gene: TRBJ1-5; abundance: -; CDR3aa: CGTSGGVNQPQHF
v_gene: TRBV29-1; j_gene: TRBJ2-1; abundance: -; CDR3aa: CSVDVAGGSYNEQFF
v_gene: TRBV5-1; j_gene: TRBJ2-5; abundance: -; CDR3aa: CASSLAGGKGQETQYF
v_gene: TRBV5-6; j_gene: TRBJ2-7; abundance: few; CDR3aa: CASSKVVIAGGLSYEQYF
v_gene: TRBV5-4; j_gene: TRBJ1-3; abundance: -; CDR3aa: CASSWQGFVDTIYF
v_gene: TRBV9; j_gene: TRBJ2-3; abundance: -; CDR3aa: CASSAFSTGGTDTQYF
v_gene: TRBV15; j_gene: TRBJ2-5; abundance: -; CDR3aa: CATSRDLSGWDQETQYF
v_gene: TRBV2; j_gene: TRBJ1-2; abundance: -; CDR3aa: CASSDDSLDYGYTF
v_gene: TRBV11-3; j_gene: TRBJ2-7; abundance: -; CDR3aa: CASSLAGREQYF
v_gene: TRBV5-4; j_gene: TRBJ2-5; abundance: -; CDR3aa: CATTAGGAGGRETQYF
v_gene: TRBV12-3/TRBV12-4; j_gene: TRBJ2-7; abundance: -; CDR3aa: CASRLGSTYEQYF
v_gene: TRBV4-1; j_gene: TRBJ1-3; abundance: -; CDR3aa: CASSQANAGNTIYF
v_gene: TRBV7-3; j_gene: TRBJ2-1; abundance: few; CDR3aa: CASSLGQGNEQFF
v_gene: TRBV9; j_gene: TRBJ1-4; abundance: -; CDR3aa: CASSPRTGGYNEKLFF
v_gene: TRBV7-9; j_gene: TRBJ1-6; abundance: many; CDR3aa: CASSLATGNSPLHF
v_gene: TRBV5-1; j_gene: TRBJ1-3; abundance: -; CDR3aa: CASSPLGQGSGNTIYF
v_gene: TRBV7-9; j_gene: TRBJ2-1; abundance: -; CDR3aa: CASSLDSNEQFF
v_gene: TRBV5-4; j_gene: TRBJ2-1; abundance: once; CDR3aa: CASSIAWTSQKYNEQFF
v_gene: TRBV9; j_gene: TRBJ2-7; abundance: -; CDR3aa: CASRLAGGLPFQYF
v_gene: TRBV7-8; j_gene: TRBJ2-3; abundance: -; CDR3aa: CASSLGLGGRTDTQYF
v_gene: TRBV6-5; j_gene: TRBJ1-1; abundance: -; CDR3aa: CATTKGAEAFF
v_gene: TRBV5-4; j_gene: TRBJ2-4; abundance: -; CDR3aa: CASSLASGGAQNIQYF
v_gene: TRBV6-5; j_gene: TRBJ1-2; abundance: -; CDR3aa: CASFGQVASLNGYTF
v_gene: TRBV5-6; j_gene: TRBJ2-2; abundance: -; CDR3aa: CASSLYVWTGSDTGELFF
v_gene: TRBV27; j_gene: TRBJ2-1; abundance: -; CDR3aa: CASSLLAGGEQFF
v_gene: TRBV2; j_gene: TRBJ2-5; abundance: -; CDR3aa: CASSDLGLGGETQYF
v_gene: TRBV5-1; j_gene: TRBJ2-1; abundance: few; CDR3aa: CASSRDRGWDEQFF
v_gene: TRBV15; j_gene: TRBJ2-7; abundance: -; CDR3aa: CATSRAGLSYEQYF
v_gene: TRBV18; j_gene: TRBJ2-1; abundance: -; CDR3aa: CASSPAGTSGGSQFF
v_gene: TRBV6-5; j_gene: TRBJ1-2; abundance: -; CDR3aa: CASSYQRGYGYTF
v_gene: TRBV2; j_gene: TRBJ2-3; abundance: -; CDR3aa: CASSALEDTQYF
v_gene: TRBV5-5; j_gene: TRBJ1-2; abundance: -; CDR3aa: CASRRPGANYGYTF
v_gene: TRBV5-4; j_gene: TRBJ2-3; abundance: once; CDR3aa: CASSDLAGPDTQYF
v_gene: TRBV11-3; j_gene: TRBJ1-2; abundance: -; CDR3aa: CASSLGGFNYGYTF
v_gene: TRBV7-9; j_gene: TRBJ1-6; abundance: -; CDR3aa: CASSLANGDNSPLHF
v_gene: TRBV9; j_gene: TRBJ1-2; abundance: -; CDR3aa: CASSGNGYTF
v_gene: TRBV9; j_gene: TRBJ2-3; abundance: -; CDR3aa: CASSVANSGTDTQYF
v_gene: TRBV19; j_gene: TRBJ1-4; abundance: -; CDR3aa: CASERTGDEKLFF
v_gene: TRBV7-3; j_gene: TRBJ2-2; abundance: once; CDR3aa: CASSLSNSPGELFF
v_gene: TRBV19; j_gene: TRBJ2-1; abundance: -; CDR3aa: CASSMSAGASSYNEQFF
v_gene: TRBV6-5; j_gene: TRBJ1-1; abundance: -; CDR3aa: CASRGGQGLNTEAFF
v_gene: TRBV12-3/TRBV12-4; j_gene: TRBJ2-7; abundance: -; CDR3aa: CASRIGLGEQYF
v_gene: TRBV5-8; j_gene: TRBJ2-2; abundance: -; CDR3aa: CASSFRDHGELFF
v_gene: TRBV9; j_gene: TRBJ2-7; abundance: -; CDR3aa: CASSLSGQGAQQYF
v_gene: TRBV4-3; j_gene: TRBJ1-4; abundance: -; CDR3aa: CASSQVGTDMDEKLFF
v_gene: TRBV2; j_gene: TRBJ2-1; abundance: once; CDR3aa: CASSLGLGEQFF
v_gene: TRBV5-1; j_gene: TRBJ2-5; abundance: -; CDR3aa: CASSFDRETQYF
v_gene: TRBV5-6; j_gene: TRBJ1-3; abundance: -; CDR3aa: CASSLALEVTIYF
v_gene: TRBV11-2; j_gene: TRBJ2-7; abundance: -; CDR3aa: CASSLATQGYEQYF
v_gene: TRBV6-2/TRBV6-3; j_gene: TRBJ1-2; abundance: -; CDR3aa: CASSPVNQYGYTF
v_gene: TRBV13; j_gene: TRBJ1-5; abundance: -; CDR3aa: CASSFGQEGNQPQHF
v_gene: TRBV7-2; j_gene: TRBJ2-3; abundance: -; CDR3aa: CASSLVSSGRGADTQYF